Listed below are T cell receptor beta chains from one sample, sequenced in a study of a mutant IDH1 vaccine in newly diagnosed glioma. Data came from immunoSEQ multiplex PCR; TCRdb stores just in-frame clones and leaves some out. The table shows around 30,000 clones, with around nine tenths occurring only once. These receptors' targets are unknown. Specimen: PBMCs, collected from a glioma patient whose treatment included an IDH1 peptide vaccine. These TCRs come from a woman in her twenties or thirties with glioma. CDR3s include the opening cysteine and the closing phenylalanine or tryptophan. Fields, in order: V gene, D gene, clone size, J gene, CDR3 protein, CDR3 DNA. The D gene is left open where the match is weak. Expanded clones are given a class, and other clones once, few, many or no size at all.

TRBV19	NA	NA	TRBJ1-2	CASSIVPGRDGYTF	TGTGCCAGTAGTATAGTCCCAGGGAGAGATGGCTACACCTTC
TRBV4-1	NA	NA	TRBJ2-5	CASSPRDGETQYF	TGCGCCAGCAGCCCCAGGGATGGGGAGACCCAGTACTTC
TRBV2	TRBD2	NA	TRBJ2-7	CASGGGTYEQYF	TGTGCCAGCGGGGGGGGAACCTACGAGCAGTACTTC
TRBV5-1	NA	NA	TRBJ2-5	CASSLGQAEQETQYF	TGCGCCAGCAGCTTGGGACAGGCCGAACAAGAGACCCAGTACTTC
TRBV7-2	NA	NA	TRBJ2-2	CASSLRLEGARTGELFF	TGTGCCAGCAGCTTAAGGTTGGAGGGGGCCCGCACCGGGGAGCTGTTTTTT
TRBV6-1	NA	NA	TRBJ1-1	CASSWGSLNTEAFF	TGTGCCAGCAGTTGGGGCAGCCTGAACACTGAAGCTTTCTTT
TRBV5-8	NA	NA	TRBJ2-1	CASNNEQFF	TGTGCCAGCAACAATGAGCAGTTCTTC
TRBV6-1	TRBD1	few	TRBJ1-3	CASLRGPSGNTIYF	TGTGCCAGCTTAAGGGGGCCCTCTGGAAACACCATATATTTT
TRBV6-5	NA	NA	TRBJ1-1	CASTYGTANTEAFF	TGTGCCAGCACCTATGGGACGGCGAACACTGAAGCTTTCTTT
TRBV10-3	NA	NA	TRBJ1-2	CAISELPGRLRPRRDYGYTF	TGTGCCATCAGTGAGTTACCGGGACGCCTGAGGCCGAGGAGGGACTATGGCTACACCTTC
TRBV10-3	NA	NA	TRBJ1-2	CAIGAVRVTNYGYTF	TGTGCCATCGGAGCGGTCCGCGTTACTAACTATGGCTACACCTTC
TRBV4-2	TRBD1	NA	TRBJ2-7	CASSQDLETGGYEQYF	TGTGCCAGCAGCCAAGATCTGGAGACAGGGGGCTACGAGCAGTACTTC
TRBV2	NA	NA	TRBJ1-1	CASSEGVKGEAFF	TGTGCCAGCAGTGAGGGAGTCAAGGGTGAAGCTTTCTTT
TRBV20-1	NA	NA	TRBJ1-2	CSVGGVGYTF	TGCAGTGTCGGGGGGGTAGGCTACACCTTC